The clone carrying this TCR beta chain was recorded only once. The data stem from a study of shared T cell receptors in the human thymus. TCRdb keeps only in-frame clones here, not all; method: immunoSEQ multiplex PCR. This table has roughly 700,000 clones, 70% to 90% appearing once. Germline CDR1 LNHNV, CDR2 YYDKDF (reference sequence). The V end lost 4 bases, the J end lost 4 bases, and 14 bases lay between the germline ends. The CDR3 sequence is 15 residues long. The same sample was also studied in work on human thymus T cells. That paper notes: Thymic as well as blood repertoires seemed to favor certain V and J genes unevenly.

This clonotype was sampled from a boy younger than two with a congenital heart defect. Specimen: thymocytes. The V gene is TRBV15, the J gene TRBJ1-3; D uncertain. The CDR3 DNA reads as TGTGCCACCAGCACGAGGGCGGATCAGGGAAACACCATATATTTT. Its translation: CATSTRADQGNTIYF.